This T cell receptor beta chain derives from a study of T cell repertoires in cytomegalovirus infection. Study information: Recently identified HLA-C-restricted and well-studied HLA-B-restricted CMV epitopes were used. From public TCR beta signatures came an indication of both CMV infection and matching HLA type.

TCRdb processed the reads anew with MiXCR; each CDR3 protein has one entry. The repertoire consists of about 830,000 distinct CDR3 sequences, with 32% occurring once and the leading ten covering around 11%. Study outcomes and limitations: The ex vivo response was dominated by HLA-C-restricted CMV-specific TCR beta clonotypes. Cumulated frequencies of public TCR beta families served to identify carriers of CMV plus the relevant HLA.

At least ten counts were recorded for this clonotype. Its antigen is undetermined. The CDR3 is made up of 17 amino acids. Looked up from germline, CDR1 is SGHVS and CDR2 is FQNEAQ. Trimming cost V 2 bases and J 5 bases; bases outside gene matches: 12. The sample here was cultured CD8+ T cells from PBMCs, taken from culture after CMV antigen stimulation. The clonotype originates from a human donor in good health (CMV status not recorded). Some clones in this sample may be carry-over from other donors' samples. The V gene is TRBV7-8, the J gene TRBJ2-5, with 9 bases matching TRBD2. Written as DNA, the CDR3 is TGTGCCAGCAGCTTAATTAGGGGCGGCGGGGGGGAGGAGACCCAGTACTTC. Protein: CASSLIRGGGGEETQYF.